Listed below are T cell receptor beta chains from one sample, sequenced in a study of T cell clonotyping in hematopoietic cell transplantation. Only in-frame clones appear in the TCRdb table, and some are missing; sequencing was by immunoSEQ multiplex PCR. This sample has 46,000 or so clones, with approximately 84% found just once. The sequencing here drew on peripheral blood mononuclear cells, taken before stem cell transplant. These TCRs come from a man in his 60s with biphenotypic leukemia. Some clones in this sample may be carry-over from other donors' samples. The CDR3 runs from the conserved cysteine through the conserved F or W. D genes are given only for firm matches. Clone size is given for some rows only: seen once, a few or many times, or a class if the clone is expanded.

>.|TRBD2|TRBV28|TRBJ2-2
TGTGCCAGCGGCCCAGCGGGAGGACCCGGGGAGCTGTTTTTT
CASGPAGGPGELFF
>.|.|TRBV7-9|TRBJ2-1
TGTGCCAGCAGCTTCGGGGAAAACTACAATGAGCAGTTCTTC
CASSFGENYNEQFF
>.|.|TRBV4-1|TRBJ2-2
TGCGCCAGCAGCCAAGTTCCAGGAGCTGGGGACACCACCACCGGGGAGCTGTTTTTT
CASSQVPGAGDTTTGELFF
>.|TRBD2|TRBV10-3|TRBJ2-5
TGTGCCATCAGTGAGAGGCTAGCGGGTGGAGACCAAGAGACCCAGTACTTC
CAISERLAGGDQETQYF
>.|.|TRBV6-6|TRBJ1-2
TGTGCCAGCAGAGCCACCAGGAACTATGGCTACACCTTC
CASRATRNYGYTF
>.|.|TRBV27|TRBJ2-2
TGTGCCAGCCGATCGGGCGCCACCGGGGAGCTGTTTTTT
CASRSGATGELFF
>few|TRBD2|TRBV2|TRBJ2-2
TGTGCCAGCAGATCCGGGACTAGCGGTACCGGGGAGCTGTTTTTT
CASRSGTSGTGELFF
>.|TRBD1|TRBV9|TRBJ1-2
TGTGCCAGCAGCGCCTCCCAGGGACAGTCCTCTACAAACTATGGCTACACCTTC
CASSASQGQSSTNYGYTF
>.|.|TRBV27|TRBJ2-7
TGTGCCACCGCCCTGAGCGTACACGCACACGAGCAGTACTTC
CATALSVHAHEQYF
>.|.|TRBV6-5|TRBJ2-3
TGTGCCAGCAGGCAAAGGGCCCCCGAGAGCAACACGCAGTATTTT
CASRQRAPESNTQYF
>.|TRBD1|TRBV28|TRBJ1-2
TGTGCCAGCAGCTCGCCATCCTCCGGGACAGGGGGGATGGGCTACACCTTC
CASSSPSSGTGGMGYTF
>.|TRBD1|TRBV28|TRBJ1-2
TGTGCCAGCAGTTTAAGGACAGGGATCTATGGCTACACCTTC
CASSLRTGIYGYTF
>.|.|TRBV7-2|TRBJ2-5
TGTGCCAGCAGCATCAAGGAGACCCAGTACTTC
CASSIKETQYF
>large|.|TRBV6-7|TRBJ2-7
TGTGCCAGCAGTTACTCGGAGACTCGCGAACTCGACTACGAGCAGTACTTC
CASSYSETRELDYEQYF
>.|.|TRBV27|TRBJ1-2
TGTGCCAGCAGTTTCGTCGCAGGAGCGACCTATGGCTACACCTTC
CASSFVAGATYGYTF
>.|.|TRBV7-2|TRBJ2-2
TGTGCCAGCAGCGAAATCGTACTAGCGAACACCGGGGAGCTGTTTTTT
CASSEIVLANTGELFF
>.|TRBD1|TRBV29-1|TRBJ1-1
TGCAGCGTTGGGGGAGAGCCCCAGGGGGGTGAAGCTTTCTTT
CSVGGEPQGGEAFF
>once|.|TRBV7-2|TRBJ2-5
TGTGCCAGCAGCCGGGACCAAGAGACCCAGTACTTC
CASSRDQETQYF
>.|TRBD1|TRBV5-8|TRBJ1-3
TGTGCCAGCAGCTTGGGACAGGGTACCACCATATATTTT
CASSLGQGTTIYF
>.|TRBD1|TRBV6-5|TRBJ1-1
TGTGCCACGTACACAGGGGGGAGGGACACTGAAGCTTTCTTT
CATYTGGRDTEAFF
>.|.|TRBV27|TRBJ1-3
TGTGCCAGCAGTTTGCAAGGGGGATCTGGAAACACCATATATTTT
CASSLQGGSGNTIYF
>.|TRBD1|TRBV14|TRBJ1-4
TGTGCCAGCAGCTCCGGGACAGATCCTGAAAAACTGTTTTTT
CASSSGTDPEKLFF
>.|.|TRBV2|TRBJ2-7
TGTGCCAGCCGCCAGGGGGGGCAGGGCTGGGGCTCCTACGAGCAGTACTTC
CASRQGGQGWGSYEQYF
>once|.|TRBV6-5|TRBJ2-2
TGTGCCACTGCCCAAGGCTTCGACACCGGGGAGCTGTTTTTT
CATAQGFDTGELFF
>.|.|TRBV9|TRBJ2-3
TGTGCCAGCAGCGTCAGGGTACCCACAGATACGCAGTATTTT
CASSVRVPTDTQYF
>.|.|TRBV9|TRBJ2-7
TGTGCCAGCAGCGGAGGGGACGGGCCCTACGAGCAGTACTTC
CASSGGDGPYEQYF
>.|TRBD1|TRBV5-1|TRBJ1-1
TGCGCCAGCAGCCTGGACAGGGTGGACACTGAAGCTTTCTTT
CASSLDRVDTEAFF